One and the same sample provided the 16 T cell receptor beta chains below, sequenced in a study of T cells in narcolepsy. Sequencing used immunoSEQ multiplex PCR; TCRdb keeps in-frame clones, though not all of them. The sample contains about 40,000 clones, 88% of which appear only once. The sample consisted of CD45RA- memory CD4+ T cells from PBMCs. The receptors were sampled from a human donor with narcolepsy.

V usage is TRBV5-6 and J usage is TRBJ2-5; the match to TRBD2 covers 11 bases. With 4 bases clipped from V and 5 bases from J, the junction kept 7 bases outside the gene matches. Germline CDR1 SGHDT, CDR2 YYEEEE. The CDR3 sequence is 15 residues long. The CDR3 loop reads CASSPTSGRGETQYF. The CDR3 DNA sequence: TGTGCCAGCAGCCCCACTAGCGGGAGAGGGGAGACCCAGTACTTC.

V is TRBV9 and J is TRBJ2-7; TRBD1 might be the D (6 bases). The CDR3 covers 14 residues. Trimming removed 0 bases from V and 6 bases from J, with 13 bases in between. Germline V gene sequence: CDR1 SGDLS, CDR2 YYNGEE. The CDR3 DNA reads TGTGCCAGCAGCGTAGCACCTGACAGGAGCGAGCAGTACTTC. This sequence encodes CASSVAPDRSEQYF.

This clone occurred once. The chain carries TRBV6-6 and TRBJ2-7; D gene ambiguous. With 7 bases removed from V and 3 bases from J, the gap between germline ends came to 10 bases. Germline V CDR1 and CDR2: MNHNY, SVGAGI (reference sequence). The CDR3 contains 12 residues. In DNA form, the CDR3 reads TGTGCCAGCAAGAAAGGTTTCTACGAGCAGTACTTC. Translation gives CASKKGFYEQYF.

The rearrangement joins TRBV14 to TRBJ2-1; 13 bases are a match to TRBD2. This CDR3 spans 15 amino acids. Germline V gives CDR1 SGHDN, CDR2 FVKESK. The junction had 2 bases not matched to a gene; V was cut back by 2 bases and J by 7 bases. This CDR3 is CASSQKLAGGNEQFF. The CDR3 nucleotides are TGTGCCAGCAGCCAAAAACTAGCGGGGGGGAATGAGCAGTTCTTC.

This chain uses TRBV11-3 with TRBJ1-4; a possible D gene is TRBD1 (5 bases). Germline CDR1 is SGHNT and CDR2 is YENEEA. V lost 5 bases to trimming and J lost 8 bases, with 18 bases between them. CDR3 size: 15 residues. CDR3 coding DNA: TGTGCCAGCAGCCCCGCGGGGGGGGAGATCGAAAAACTGTTTTTT. Its translation is CASSPAGGEIEKLFF.

The chain joins TRBV4-1 to TRBJ1-1; no firm D call. V gave up 0 bases and J gave up 1 base, with 6 bases separating them. Germline V gene lookup returns CDR1 MGHRA and CDR2 YSYEKL. CDR3 size: 14 residues. CDR3 protein: CASSQDNRNTEAFF. DNA for the CDR3: TGCGCCAGCAGCCAAGATAACAGGAACACTGAAGCTTTCTTT.

The chain carries TRBV27 and TRBJ1-1; D perhaps matches TRBD1 (5 bases). This CDR3 is built from 14 residues. Germline CDR1 MNHEY, CDR2 SMNVEV (reference sequence). With 6 bases removed from V and 1 base from J, the gap between germline ends came to 12 bases. CDR3: CASRGRESNTEAFF. The CDR3 DNA reads TGTGCCAGCAGAGGCAGGGAATCGAACACTGAAGCTTTCTTT.

This clone was detected once. The CDR3 sequence: CASNSQPGAWGEQYF. As DNA, the CDR3 is TGTGCCAGCAACTCACAACCGGGGGCCTGGGGAGAGCAGTACTTC. The V and J genes are TRBV11-2 and TRBJ2-7; tentatively, D is TRBD1 or TRBD2 (6 bases each). Per germline, CDR1 SGHAT and CDR2 FQNNGV. The CDR3 is made up of 15 amino acids. Trimming removed 7 bases at V and 7 bases at J, with 23 bases between.

The chain recombines TRBV6-6 with TRBJ2-2, with D possibly matching TRBD2 (6 bases). The germline V gene has CDR1 MNHNY and CDR2 SVGAGI (reference sequence). The CDR3 consists of 15 residues. Trimming took off 6 bases at V and 0 bases at J, with 11 bases between the two ends. CDR3 sequence: CASRSLAANTGELFF. Here the CDR3 DNA reads TGTGCCAGCAGGTCATTAGCGGCGAACACCGGGGAGCTGTTTTTT.

The rearrangement links TRBV5-4 to TRBJ2-7; D may be TRBD1 (6 bases). The V end was cut by 3 bases, the J end by 2 bases, with 15 bases between. Germline-derived CDR1 and CDR2 are SGHNT and YYREEE (reference sequence). This CDR3 has 15 amino acids. CDR3 protein: CASSSLGGYPYEQYF. In nucleotides, the CDR3 is TGTGCCAGCAGCTCGCTTGGGGGCTACCCCTACGAGCAGTACTTC.

This sequence joins TRBV19 and TRBJ1-2; D not certain. The V gene's germline CDR1 is LNHDA and CDR2 SQIVND (reference sequence). CDR3 length: 14 residues. The V end was cut by 2 bases, the J end by 3 bases, with 10 bases between. DNA of the CDR3: TGTGCCAGTAGTATAATGGGATTACACTATGGCTACACCTTC. It encodes CASSIMGLHYGYTF.

V is TRBV29-1 and J is TRBJ2-3; 8 bases fit TRBD1. V shed 0 bases and J 0 bases; nucleotides not matched to a gene: 8. The CDR3 totals 17 residues. Germline V lookup: CDR1 SQVTM, CDR2 ANQGSEA. The CDR3 here is CSVEDGSTGASTDTQYF. The CDR3 bases are TGCAGCGTTGAAGACGGGTCGACAGGGGCTAGCACAGATACGCAGTATTTT.

CDR3 in amino acids: CASSYKCLTDPGGETQYF. Here the CDR3 DNA reads TGTGCCAGCAGTTATAAATGCTTGACAGACCCCGGGGGCGAGACCCAGTACTTC. The V gene is TRBV6-9, the J gene TRBJ2-5; D is perhaps TRBD1 or TRBD2 (6 bases each). The germline gives CDR1 MNHGY, CDR2 SVAAGI. Trimming left V 2 bases short and J 5 bases short, with 24 bases between. The CDR3 length is 18 residues.

This chain links TRBV6-1 with TRBJ2-1; 11 bases agree with TRBD2. V was pared by 3 bases and J by 7 bases, with 14 bases of the junction left unmatched. This CDR3 has 18 amino acids. Per the germline V gene, CDR1 is MNHNS and CDR2 is SASEGT. The CDR3: CASSDSGRARSGRNEQFF. The CDR3 DNA reads as TGTGCCAGCAGTGATAGCGGGAGGGCCAGATCCGGTAGAAATGAGCAGTTCTTC.

The CDR3 DNA sequence: TGTGCCAGCAGCACAGGACCTAACTCCGCAGATACGCAGTATTTT. Protein: CASSTGPNSADTQYF. The chain has TRBV7-2 and TRBJ2-3; possibly TRBD1 for D (5 bases). The CDR3 is made up of 15 amino acids. V lost 5 bases and J 4 bases, leaving 16 bases between the germline ends. Germline-derived CDR1 and CDR2 are SGHTA and FQGNSA. The variable domain in full, with the rest retrieved from reference TRBV7-2 and TRBJ2-3, is GAGVSQSPSNKVTEKGKDVELRCDPISGHTALYWYRQSLGQGLEFLIYFQGNSAPDKSGLPSDRFSAERTGGSVSTLTIQRTQQEDSAVYLCASSTGPNSADTQYFGPGTRLTVL.

The chain recombines TRBV30 with TRBJ2-3; D unresolved. Germline V lookup: CDR1 GTSNPN, CDR2 SVGIG (reference sequence). Trimming shortened V by 4 bases and J by 1 base, and 12 bases separated the two germline ends. The CDR3 contains 14 residues. CDR3 coding DNA: TGTGCCTGGACTGCTCCGGCTGGCACAGATACGCAGTATTTT. Protein product: CAWTAPAGTDTQYF.